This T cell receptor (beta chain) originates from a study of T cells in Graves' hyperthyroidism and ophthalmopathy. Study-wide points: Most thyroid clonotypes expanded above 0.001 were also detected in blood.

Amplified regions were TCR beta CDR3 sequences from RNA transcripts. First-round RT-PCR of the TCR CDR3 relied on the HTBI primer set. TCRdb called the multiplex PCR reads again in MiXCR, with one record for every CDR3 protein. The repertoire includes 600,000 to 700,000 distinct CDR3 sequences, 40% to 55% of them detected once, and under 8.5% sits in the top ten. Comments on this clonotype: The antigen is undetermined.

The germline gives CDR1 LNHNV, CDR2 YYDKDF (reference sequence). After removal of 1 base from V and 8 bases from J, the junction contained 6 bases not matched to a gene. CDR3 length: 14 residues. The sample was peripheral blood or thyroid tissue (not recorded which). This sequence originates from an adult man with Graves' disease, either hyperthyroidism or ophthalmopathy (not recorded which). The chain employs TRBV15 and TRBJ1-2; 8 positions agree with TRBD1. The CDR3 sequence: CATSRVTQGDGYTF. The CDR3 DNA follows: TGTGCCACCAGCAGAGTGACACAGGGGGACGGCTACACCTTC. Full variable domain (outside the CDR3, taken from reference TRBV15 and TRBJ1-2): DAMVIQNPRYQVTQFGKPVTLSCSQTLNHNVMYWYQQKSSQAPKLLFHYYDKDFNNEADTPDNFQSRRPNTSFCFLDIRSPGLGDTAMYLCATSRVTQGDGYTFGSGTRLTVV.